Listed here is a single TCR beta chain. What it recognizes is unknown. The data were taken from a study of CD8 T cells in Susac syndrome. The length of the CDR3 is 17 residues. Trimming took off 3 bases at V and 4 bases at J, with 23 bases between the two ends. The V gene's germline CDR1 is SGHDT and CDR2 YYEEEE. Study-wide points: As acknowledged by the study, its TCR sequencing and HLA analysis included a relatively small number of individuals.

The sequenced target, TCR beta, came from blood CD8+ and CD4+ T cells. In contrast to the negatively isolated CD8+ and CD4+ T cells, TEMRA cells were FACS-enriched. Random hexamers served to reverse transcribe roughly 0.45 to 1 ug RNA. A multiplex approach, immunoSEQ multiplex PCR, amplified TCR beta CDR3 across 54 Vbeta and 13 Jbeta. TCRdb reanalysed the immunoSEQ multiplex PCR reads using MiXCR and keeps one entry per CDR3 protein. The sample includes about 47,000 distinct CDR3 sequences, roughly 92% of them seen just once. V is TRBV5-6 and J is TRBJ2-7; perhaps D is TRBD1 or TRBD2 (5 bases each). The TCR comes from a human donor in good health. Sequencing was performed on CD8+ T cells from PBMCs. DNA of the CDR3: TGTGCCAGCAGCTCCACCTCGGGGCTCAACCTGTTGTACGAGCAGTACTTC. Translating gives CASSSTSGLNLLYEQYF. Variable domain in full (rest from reference TRBV5-6 and TRBJ2-7): DAGVTQSPTHLIKTRGQQVTLRCSPKSGHDTVSWYQQALGQGPQFIFQYYEEEERQRGNFPDRFSGHQFPNYSSELNVNALLLGDSALYLCASSSTSGLNLLYEQYFGPGTRLTVT.